The entry that follows covers one T cell receptor beta chain sequence. V was cut by 1 base and J by 6 bases, with 12 bases left in between. The CDR3 has 15 residues. Germline V gene sequence: CDR1 MDHEN, CDR2 SYDVKM. This entry is derived from a study of control samples from healthy donors and cancer patients. Using immunoSEQ multiplex PCR, the repertoire was profiled, and TCRdb retains in-frame clones only, with some absent. The sample lists tens of thousands of clones, around 94% occurring once. The clonotype was recovered from a woman younger than 30 in good health. The V and J genes are TRBV28 and TRBJ2-2, with a possible D match to TRBD2 (6 bases). Source material: blood. Here the CDR3 DNA reads TGTGCCAGCAGTTTATCGGGGGAAGGCTCCGGGGAGCTGTTTTTT. Its translation is CASSLSGEGSGELFF.